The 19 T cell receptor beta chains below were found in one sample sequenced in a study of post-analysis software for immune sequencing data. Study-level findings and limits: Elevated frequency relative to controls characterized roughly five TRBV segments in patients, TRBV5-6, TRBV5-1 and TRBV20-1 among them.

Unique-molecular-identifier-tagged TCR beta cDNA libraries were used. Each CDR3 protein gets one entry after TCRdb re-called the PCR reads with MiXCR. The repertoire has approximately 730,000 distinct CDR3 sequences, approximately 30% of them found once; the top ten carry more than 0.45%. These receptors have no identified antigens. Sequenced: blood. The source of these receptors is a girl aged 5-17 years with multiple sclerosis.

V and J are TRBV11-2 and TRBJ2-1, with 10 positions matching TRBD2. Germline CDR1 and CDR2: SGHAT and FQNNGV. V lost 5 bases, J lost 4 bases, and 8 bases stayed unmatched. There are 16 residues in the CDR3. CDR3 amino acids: CASSHILAGRYNEQFF. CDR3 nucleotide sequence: TGTGCCAGCAGCCATATACTAGCGGGACGGTACAATGAGCAGTTCTTC. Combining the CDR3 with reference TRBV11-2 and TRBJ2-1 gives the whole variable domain EAGVAQSPRYKIIEKRQSVAFWCNPISGHATLYWYQQILGQGPKLLIQFQNNGVVDDSQLPKDRFSAERLKGVDSTLKIQPAKLEDSAVYLCASSHILAGRYNEQFFGPGTRLTVL.

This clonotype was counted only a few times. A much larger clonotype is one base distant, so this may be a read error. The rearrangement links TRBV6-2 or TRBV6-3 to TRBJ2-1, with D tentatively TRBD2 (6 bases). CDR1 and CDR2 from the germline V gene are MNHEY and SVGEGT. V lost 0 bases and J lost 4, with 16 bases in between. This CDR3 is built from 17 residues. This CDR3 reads CASSYSPTSRVYNEQFF. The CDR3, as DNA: TGTGCCAGCAGTTACTCGCCTACTAGCAGAGTATACAATGAGCAGTTCTTC.

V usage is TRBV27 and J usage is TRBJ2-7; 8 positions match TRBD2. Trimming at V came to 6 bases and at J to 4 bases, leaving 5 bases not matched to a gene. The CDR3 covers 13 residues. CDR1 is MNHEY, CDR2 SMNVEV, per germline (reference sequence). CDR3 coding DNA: TGTGCCAGCAGACCGGGGGGGAGGTACGAGCAGTACTTC. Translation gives CASRPGGRYEQYF.

In DNA, the CDR3 is TGTGCCAGCAGCGTTCAAAAGTACAATGAGCAGTTCTTC. Protein product: CASSVQKYNEQFF. This sequence joins TRBV9 and TRBJ2-1; no clear D. Germline loops: CDR1 SGDLS, CDR2 YYNGEE. The CDR3 is 13 residues long. Trimming removed 2 bases from V and 4 bases from J, with 7 bases in between.

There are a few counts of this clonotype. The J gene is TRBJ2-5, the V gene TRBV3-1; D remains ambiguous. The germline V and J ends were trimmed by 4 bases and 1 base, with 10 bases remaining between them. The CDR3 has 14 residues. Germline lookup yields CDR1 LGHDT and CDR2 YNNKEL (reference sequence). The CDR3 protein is CASSLRRPQETQYF. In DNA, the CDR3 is TGTGCCAGCAGCCTTAGACGGCCCCAAGAGACCCAGTACTTC.

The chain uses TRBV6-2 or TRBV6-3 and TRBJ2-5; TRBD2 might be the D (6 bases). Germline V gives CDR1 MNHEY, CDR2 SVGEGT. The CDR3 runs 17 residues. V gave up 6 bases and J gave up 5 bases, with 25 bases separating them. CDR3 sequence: CASSLPFYSGGGETQYF. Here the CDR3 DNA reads TGTGCCAGCAGCTTGCCTTTCTATTCCGGCGGAGGGGAGACCCAGTACTTC.

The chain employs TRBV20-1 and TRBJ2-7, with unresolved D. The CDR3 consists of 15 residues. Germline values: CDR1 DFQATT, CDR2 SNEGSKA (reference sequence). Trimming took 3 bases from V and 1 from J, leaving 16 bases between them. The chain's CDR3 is CSASPRHRSSYEQYF. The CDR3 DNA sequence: TGCAGTGCTAGTCCGAGACACCGCAGTTCCTACGAGCAGTACTTC.

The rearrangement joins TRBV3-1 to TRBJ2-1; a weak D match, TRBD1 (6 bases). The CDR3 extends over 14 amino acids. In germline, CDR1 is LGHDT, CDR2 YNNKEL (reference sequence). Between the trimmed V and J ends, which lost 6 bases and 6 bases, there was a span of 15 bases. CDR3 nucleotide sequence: TGTGCCAGCAGTGAATACAGGGACGGCAATGAGCAGTTCTTC. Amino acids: CASSEYRDGNEQFF.

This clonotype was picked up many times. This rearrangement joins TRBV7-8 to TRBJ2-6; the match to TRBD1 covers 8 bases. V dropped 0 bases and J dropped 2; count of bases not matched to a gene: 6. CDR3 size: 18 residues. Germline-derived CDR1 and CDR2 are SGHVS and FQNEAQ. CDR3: CASSLAPQGATGANVLTF. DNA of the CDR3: TGTGCCAGCAGCTTAGCCCCCCAGGGGGCTACTGGGGCCAACGTCCTGACTTTC. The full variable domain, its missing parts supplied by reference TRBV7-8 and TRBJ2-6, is GAGVSQSPRYKVAKRGQDVALRCDPISGHVSLFWYQQALGQGPEFLTYFQNEAQLDKSGLPSDRFFAERPEGSVSTLKIQRTQQEDSAVYLCASSLAPQGATGANVLTFGAGSRLTVL.

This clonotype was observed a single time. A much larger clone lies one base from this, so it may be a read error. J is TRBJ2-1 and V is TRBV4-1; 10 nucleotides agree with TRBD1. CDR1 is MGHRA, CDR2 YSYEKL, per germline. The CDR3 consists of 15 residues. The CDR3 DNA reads TGCGCCAGCAGCCAGGGGATGGACAGGGGGAATGAGCAGGTCTTC. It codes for CASSQGMDRGNEQVF.

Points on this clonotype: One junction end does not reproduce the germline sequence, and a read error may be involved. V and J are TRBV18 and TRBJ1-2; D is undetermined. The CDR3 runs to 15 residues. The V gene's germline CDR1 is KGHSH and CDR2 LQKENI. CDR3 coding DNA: TGTGCCACCTCACCTGAAGGGCCCCATAACTATGGCTACACCTTC. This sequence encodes CATSPEGPHNYGYTF. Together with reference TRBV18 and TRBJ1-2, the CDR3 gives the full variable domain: NAGVMQNPRHLVRRRGQEARLRCSPMKGHSHVYWYRQLPEEGLKFMVYLQKENIIDESGMPKERFSAEFPKEGPSILRIQQVVRGDSAAYFCATSPEGPHNYGYTFGSGTRLTVV.

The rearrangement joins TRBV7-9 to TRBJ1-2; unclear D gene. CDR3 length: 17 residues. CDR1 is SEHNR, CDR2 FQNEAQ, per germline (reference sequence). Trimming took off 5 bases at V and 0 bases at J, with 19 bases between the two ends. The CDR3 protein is CASSPVMGFETNYGYTF. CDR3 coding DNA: TGTGCCAGCAGCCCGGTTATGGGGTTTGAGACTAACTATGGCTACACCTTC.

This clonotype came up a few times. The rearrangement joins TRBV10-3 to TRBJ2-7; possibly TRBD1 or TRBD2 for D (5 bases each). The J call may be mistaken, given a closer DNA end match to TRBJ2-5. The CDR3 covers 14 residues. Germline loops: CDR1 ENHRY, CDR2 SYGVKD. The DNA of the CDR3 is TGTGCCATCAGTGCCGGGACCCAACGTGGGACCCAGTACTTC. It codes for CAISAGTQRGTQYF.

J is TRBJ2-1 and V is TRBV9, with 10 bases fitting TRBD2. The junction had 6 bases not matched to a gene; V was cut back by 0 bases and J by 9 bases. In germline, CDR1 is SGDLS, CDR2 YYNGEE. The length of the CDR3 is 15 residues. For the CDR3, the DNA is TGTGCCAGCAGCGTAGATGGGACTAGCGTCGGTGAGCAGTTCTTC. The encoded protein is CASSVDGTSVGEQFF.

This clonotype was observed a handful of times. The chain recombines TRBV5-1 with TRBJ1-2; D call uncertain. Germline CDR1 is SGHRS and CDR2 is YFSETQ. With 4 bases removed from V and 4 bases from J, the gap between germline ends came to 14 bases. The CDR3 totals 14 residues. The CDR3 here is CASSPDVPFYGYTF. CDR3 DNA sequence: TGCGCCAGCAGCCCCGACGTTCCTTTCTATGGCTACACCTTC.

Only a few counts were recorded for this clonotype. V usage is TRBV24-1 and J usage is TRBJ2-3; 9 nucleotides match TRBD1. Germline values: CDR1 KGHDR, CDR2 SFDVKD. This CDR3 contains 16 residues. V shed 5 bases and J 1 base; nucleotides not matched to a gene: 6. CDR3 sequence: CATSAARTGGTDTQYF. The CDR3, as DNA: TGTGCCACCAGTGCCGCCCGGACAGGGGGCACAGATACGCAGTATTTT.

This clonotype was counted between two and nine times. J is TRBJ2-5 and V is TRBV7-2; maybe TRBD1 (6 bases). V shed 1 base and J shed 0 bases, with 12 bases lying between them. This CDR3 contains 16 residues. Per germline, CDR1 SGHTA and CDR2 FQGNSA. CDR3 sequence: CASSLVGTKNQETQYF. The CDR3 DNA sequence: TGTGCCAGCAGCTTAGTAGGGACAAAAAACCAAGAGACCCAGTACTTC. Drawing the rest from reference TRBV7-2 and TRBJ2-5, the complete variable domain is GAGVSQSPSNKVTEKGKDVELRCDPISGHTALYWYRQSLGQGLEFLIYFQGNSAPDKSGLPSDRFSAERTGGSVSTLTIQRTQQEDSAVYLCASSLVGTKNQETQYFGPGTRLLVL.

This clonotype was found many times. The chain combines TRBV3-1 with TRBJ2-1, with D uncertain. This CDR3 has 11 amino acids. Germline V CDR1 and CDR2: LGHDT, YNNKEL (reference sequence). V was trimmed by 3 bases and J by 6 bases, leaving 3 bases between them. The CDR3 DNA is TGTGCCAGCAGCCAGGCCAATGAGCAGTTCTTC. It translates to CASSQANEQFF.

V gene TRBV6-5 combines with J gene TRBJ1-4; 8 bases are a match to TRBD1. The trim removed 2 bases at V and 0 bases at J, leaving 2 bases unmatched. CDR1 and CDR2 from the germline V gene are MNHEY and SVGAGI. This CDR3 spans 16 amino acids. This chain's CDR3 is CASSYTDRATNEKLFF. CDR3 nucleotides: TGTGCCAGCAGTTACACGGACAGGGCAACTAATGAAAAACTGTTTTTT.